These 26 T cell receptor beta chains were sequenced from one sample in a study of T cells and Merkel cell carcinoma outcomes. TCRdb's table, derived via immunoSEQ multiplex PCR, lists solely in-frame clones and lacks some. The sample gives fewer than 5,500 clones, about 92% of which show up once; 1.5% to 2% is in the top ten. The material sequenced was tumor tissue from Merkel cell carcinoma. These receptors all come from a human donor with Merkel cell carcinoma.

The chain recombines TRBV11-2 with TRBJ2-1; 11 nucleotides match TRBD2. Unmatched junction bases numbered 4, after V lost 5 bases and J lost 4 bases. The CDR3 extends over 15 amino acids. The germline gives CDR1 SGHAT, CDR2 FQNNGV. The CDR3 DNA sequence: TGTGCCAGCAGCCCCGGGACTAGCGGTTACAATGAGCAGTTCTTC. It encodes CASSPGTSGYNEQFF.

The chain carries TRBV4-2 and TRBJ1-3, with D hard to call. The CDR3 runs to 15 residues. Trimming cost V 0 bases and J 6 bases, with 12 bases left between them. CDR1 LGHNA and CDR2 YNFKEQ come from the germline V gene. CDR3 protein: CASSQDAGPSNTIYF. CDR3 coding DNA: TGTGCCAGCAGCCAAGATGCCGGGCCGTCAAACACCATATATTTT.

The rearrangement joins TRBV28 to TRBJ1-5; D might be TRBD1 (6 bases). The germline V gene has CDR1 MDHEN and CDR2 SYDVKM. CDR3 size: 12 residues. The V and J ends lost 9 bases and 7 bases respectively, with 13 bases between them. The CDR3 spells CASQTGSQPQHF. The CDR3 DNA follows: TGTGCCAGTCAAACAGGGTCCCAGCCCCAGCATTTT.

The rearrangement joins TRBV19 to TRBJ2-1; 10 bases line up with TRBD2. In germline, CDR1 is LNHDA, CDR2 SQIVND (reference sequence). The CDR3 spans 12 residues. After removal of 1 base from V and 14 bases from J, the junction contained 2 bases not matched to a gene. The CDR3 loop reads CASSIGTSGKFF. CDR3 sequence (DNA): TGTGCCAGTAGTATAGGGACTAGCGGAAAGTTCTTC.

The chain carries TRBV29-1 and TRBJ1-1; unclear D gene. The CDR3 totals 14 residues. CDR1 and CDR2 from the germline V gene are SQVTM and ANQGSEA. V was shortened by 3 bases and J by 2 bases, with 13 bases between the two germline ends. The CDR3 protein is CSVEVRWGNTEAFF. In nucleotides, the CDR3 is TGCAGCGTTGAGGTGAGGTGGGGAAACACTGAAGCTTTCTTT. Together with reference TRBV29-1 and TRBJ1-1, the CDR3 gives the full variable domain: SAVISQKPSRDICQRGTSLTIQCQVDSQVTMMFWYRQQPGQSLTLIATANQGSEATYESGFVIDKFPISRPNLTFSTLTVSNMSPEDSSIYLCSVEVRWGNTEAFFGQGTRLTVV.

The V call is TRBV4-2, the J call TRBJ2-7, with D hard to call. The CDR3 is made up of 15 amino acids. Per the germline V gene, CDR1 is LGHNA and CDR2 is YNFKEQ. Deletions cut 0 bases from V and 0 bases from J, with 9 bases between. The DNA for the CDR3 is TGTGCCAGCAGCCAAGAAACTGGGTCCTCCTACGAGCAGTACTTC. As protein: CASSQETGSSYEQYF.

The chain couples TRBV4-2 to TRBJ1-5; unclear D gene. V dropped 1 base and J dropped 0 bases, with 7 bases sitting between them. The CDR3 totals 15 residues. In germline, CDR1 is LGHNA, CDR2 YNFKEQ. CDR3 region: CASSQGYDSNQPQHF. DNA of the CDR3: TGTGCCAGCAGCCAAGGGTACGATAGCAATCAGCCCCAGCATTTT.

J is TRBJ2-7 and V is TRBV2; no clear D. The V gene lost 6 bases and the J gene lost 0 bases, with 3 bases spanning the gap. The CDR3 consists of 11 residues. Per the germline V gene, CDR1 is SNHLY and CDR2 is FYNNEI. CDR3 nucleotide sequence: TGTGCCAGCAGGCTCTCCTACGAGCAGTACTTC. Protein sequence: CASRLSYEQYF.

The chain links TRBV18 to TRBJ1-1, with D perhaps TRBD1 (6 bases). Trimming removed 3 bases at V and 6 bases at J, with 14 bases between. Germline V gene sequence: CDR1 KGHSH, CDR2 LQKENI. The CDR3 consists of 14 residues. The CDR3 DNA reads TGTGCCAGCTCACCGGAAGGGGGATCCCCTGAAGCTTTCTTT. As protein: CASSPEGGSPEAFF. The variable domain in full, completed from reference TRBV18 and TRBJ1-1, reads NAGVMQNPRHLVRRRGQEARLRCSPMKGHSHVYWYRQLPEEGLKFMVYLQKENIIDESGMPKERFSAEFPKEGPSILRIQQVVRGDSAAYFCASSPEGGSPEAFFGQGTRLTVV.

The chain joins TRBV2 to TRBJ1-1; 8 bases match TRBD1. Looked up from germline, CDR1 is SNHLY and CDR2 is FYNNEI. Trimming cost V 4 bases and J 0 bases; bases outside gene matches: 4. The CDR3 is 15 residues long. CDR3 nucleotide sequence: TGTGCCAGCAGTGGACAGGGGACCGTGAACACTGAAGCTTTCTTT. It encodes CASSGQGTVNTEAFF.

The chain carries TRBV19 and TRBJ1-1; D is possibly TRBD1 (6 bases). CDR1 and CDR2 from the germline V gene are LNHDA and SQIVND (reference sequence). This CDR3 region has 14 residues. Trimming left V 3 bases short and J 1 base short, with 9 bases between. The CDR3 loop is CASSIAQGNTEAFF. The CDR3 DNA reads as TGTGCCAGTAGTATCGCACAGGGGAACACTGAAGCTTTCTTT. The whole variable domain, filled in from reference TRBV19 and TRBJ1-1, reads DGGITQSPKYLFRKEGQNVTLSCEQNLNHDAMYWYRQDPGQGLRLIYYSQIVNDFQKGDIAEGYSVSREKKESFPLTVTSAQKNPTAFYLCASSIAQGNTEAFFGQGTRLTVV.

J is TRBJ2-7 and V is TRBV7-2; 8 bases are a match to TRBD1. The CDR3 is 14 amino acids. CDR1 SGHTA and CDR2 FQGNSA come from the germline V gene. V was clipped by 5 bases and J by 4 bases; unmatched bases: 7. CDR3 region: CASSQDRGEYEQYF. CDR3 coding DNA: TGTGCCAGCAGCCAAGACAGGGGAGAATACGAGCAGTACTTC.

This clone was seen more than once but under ten times. J is TRBJ2-5 and V is TRBV7-8, with D perhaps TRBD2 (5 bases). Germline CDR1 is SGHVS and CDR2 is FQNEAQ. The CDR3 totals 14 residues. The ends were cut back, 2 bases at V and 3 bases at J, with 10 bases in the middle. The CDR3 loop is CASSLSGPEETQYF. The CDR3 DNA reads as TGTGCCAGCAGCTTAAGCGGACCAGAAGAGACCCAGTACTTC.

This clone was seen a single time. The chain is built from TRBV27 and TRBJ2-7; 9 bases fit TRBD1. This CDR3 is built from 15 residues. The ends lost 5 bases at V and 6 bases at J; junction bases unmatched: 11. Per the germline V gene, CDR1 is MNHEY and CDR2 is SMNVEV (reference sequence). CDR3 sequence (DNA): TGTGCCAGCAGTAACCCGGACAGGGGCGCTTTCGAGCAGTACTTC. Its protein product is CASSNPDRGAFEQYF.

The chain recombines TRBV10-3 with TRBJ2-7, with D unresolved. The germline V and J ends were trimmed by 0 bases and 5 bases, with 5 bases remaining between them. The germline V gene has CDR1 ENHRY and CDR2 SYGVKD. The CDR3 contains 12 residues. The CDR3 is CAISESGNEQYF. The CDR3 DNA reads as TGTGCCATCAGTGAGTCAGGGAACGAGCAGTACTTC.

This clone is a singleton in its sample. The chain employs TRBV9 and TRBJ2-3; D may be TRBD2 (6 bases). CDR1 is SGDLS and CDR2 is YYNGEE in the germline V gene. The CDR3 spans 15 residues. V lost 1 base to trimming and J lost 6 bases, with 15 bases between them. The CDR3 here is CASSVLALGGDTQYF. CDR3 DNA sequence: TGTGCCAGCAGCGTACTAGCGCTAGGAGGGGATACGCAGTATTTT.

The chain is built from TRBV4-1 and TRBJ1-1; D uncertain. Trimming shortened V by 0 bases and J by 1 base, and 12 bases separated the two germline ends. The CDR3 is 16 residues long. Germline V gene sequence: CDR1 MGHRA, CDR2 YSYEKL. As DNA, the CDR3 is TGCGCCAGCAGCCAAGATGGTAACCCCTGGAACACTGAAGCTTTCTTT. This translates into CASSQDGNPWNTEAFF.

This rearrangement joins TRBV6-5 to TRBJ1-5; D is undetermined. The V end lost 3 bases, the J end lost 2 bases, and 8 bases lay between the germline ends. This CDR3 comprises 14 residues. Germline V gene lookup returns CDR1 MNHEY and CDR2 SVGAGI. The CDR3 sequence is CASSYGLGNQPQHF. CDR3 nucleotides: TGTGCCAGCAGTTATGGGTTAGGCAATCAGCCCCAGCATTTT.

The V and J genes are TRBV9 and TRBJ1-3; no clear D. Germline CDR1 SGDLS, CDR2 YYNGEE. V was trimmed by 0 bases and J by 3 bases, leaving 4 bases between them. The CDR3 runs 13 residues. CDR3 protein: CASSVGYGNTIYF. For the CDR3, the DNA is TGTGCCAGCAGCGTAGGGTATGGAAACACCATATATTTT.

This chain joins TRBV7-2 and TRBJ2-1; D is unclear. The V and J ends lost 1 base and 13 bases respectively, with 8 bases between them. The germline V gene has CDR1 SGHTA and CDR2 FQGNSA. The CDR3 contains 11 residues. Here the CDR3 reads CASSLGDPQFF. CDR3 nucleotides: TGTGCCAGCAGCTTAGGAGACCCTCAGTTCTTC.

V and J are TRBV18 and TRBJ2-5; 7 bases line up with TRBD1. J was trimmed by 5 bases and V by 3 bases; bases with no gene match: 9. The germline CDR1 and CDR2 sequences are KGHSH and LQKENI. This CDR3 has 15 amino acids. The CDR3 bases are TGTGCCAGCTCACCGGCCGGACAGGCCCGGGAGACCCAGTACTTC. Protein sequence: CASSPAGQARETQYF. Full variable domain (missing parts from reference TRBV18 and TRBJ2-5): NAGVMQNPRHLVRRRGQEARLRCSPMKGHSHVYWYRQLPEEGLKFMVYLQKENIIDESGMPKERFSAEFPKEGPSILRIQQVVRGDSAAYFCASSPAGQARETQYFGPGTRLLVL.

The V and J genes are TRBV29-1 and TRBJ2-5, with unresolved D. The CDR3 covers 10 residues. The germline V gene has CDR1 SQVTM and CDR2 ANQGSEA. Trimming removed 0 bases at V and 6 bases at J, with 2 bases between. The CDR3 sequence is CSVEDQTQYF. Here the CDR3 DNA reads TGCAGCGTTGAAGACCAGACCCAGTACTTC.

The V call is TRBV5-1, the J call TRBJ2-2; D not certain. V was cut by 0 bases and J by 4 bases, with 4 bases left in between. The CDR3 consists of 13 residues. In germline, CDR1 is SGHRS, CDR2 YFSETQ. The DNA for the CDR3 is TGCGCCAGCAGCTTGGATGCCACCGGGGAGCTGTTTTTT. Its protein is CASSLDATGELFF.

This chain joins TRBV18 and TRBJ2-3; 13 positions agree with TRBD2. The CDR3 is 16 amino acids. CDR1 is KGHSH, CDR2 LQKENI, per germline. V was clipped by 1 base and J by 6 bases; unmatched bases: 4. CDR3 in amino acids: CASSPLGLAGSDTQYF. The CDR3 DNA is TGTGCCAGCTCACCACTGGGACTAGCGGGGTCCGATACGCAGTATTTT. Full variable domain (remainder filled in from reference TRBV18 and TRBJ2-3): NAGVMQNPRHLVRRRGQEARLRCSPMKGHSHVYWYRQLPEEGLKFMVYLQKENIIDESGMPKERFSAEFPKEGPSILRIQQVVRGDSAAYFCASSPLGLAGSDTQYFGPGTRLTVL.

The chain couples TRBV4-1 to TRBJ1-2, with 9 bases fitting TRBD1. V lost 4 bases to trimming and J lost 5 bases; unmatched junction nucleotides: 5. Per the germline V gene, CDR1 is MGHRA and CDR2 is YSYEKL. The CDR3 has 14 residues. The DNA for the CDR3 is TGCGCCAGCAGCCCGGACAGGGGAAAGTATGGCTACACCTTC. This encodes CASSPDRGKYGYTF.

J is TRBJ2-1 and V is TRBV6-5; D gene uncertain. Germline V gene lookup returns CDR1 MNHEY and CDR2 SVGAGI. There are 13 residues in the CDR3. V dropped 5 bases and J dropped 5 bases, with 10 bases sitting between them. The CDR3 nucleotides read TGTGCCAGCAGTGCCACCATTAACAATGAGCAGTTCTTC. Protein sequence: CASSATINNEQFF.